The entry below describes one T cell receptor (beta chain). Its specificity is unknown. This sample stems from a study of T cell responses to AZD1222 COVID-19 vaccine. Study-wide points: Reportedly, nearly half of unique spike TCRs recognized epitopes outside B.1.351/B.1.1.7 mutations. Regions 160-218 and 743-854 held dominance among vaccine-associated CD4 TCRs, which spanned spike.

CDR3 length: 14 residues. CDR1 is SEHNR and CDR2 is FQNEAQ in the germline V gene (reference sequence). V was pared by 0 bases and J by 10 bases, with 10 bases between. Method: immunoSEQ multiplex PCR; TCRdb's copy keeps in-frame clones and lacks some. Found here are approximately 100,000 clones, about 90% of them singletons; the top ten hold 5% to 6.5%. This clonotype was obtained from an adult in good health. Material: peripheral blood, obtained on day 0 of AZD1222 vaccination. V is TRBV7-9 and J is TRBJ1-6; a possible D gene is TRBD1 (5 bases). The CDR3, as DNA: TGTGCCAGCAGCTTAGCGCAGGGTAACTCACCCCTCCACTTT. This gives the protein CASSLAQGNSPLHF.